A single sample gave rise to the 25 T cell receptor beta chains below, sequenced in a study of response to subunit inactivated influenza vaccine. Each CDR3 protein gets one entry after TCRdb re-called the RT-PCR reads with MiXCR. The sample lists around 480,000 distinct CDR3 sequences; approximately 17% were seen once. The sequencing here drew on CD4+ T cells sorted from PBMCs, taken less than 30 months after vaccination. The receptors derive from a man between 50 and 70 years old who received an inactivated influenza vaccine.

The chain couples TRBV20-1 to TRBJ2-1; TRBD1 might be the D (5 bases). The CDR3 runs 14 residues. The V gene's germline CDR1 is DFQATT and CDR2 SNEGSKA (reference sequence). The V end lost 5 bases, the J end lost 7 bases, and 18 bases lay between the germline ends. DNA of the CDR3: TGCAGTGCTTGGTTCAAGGGAAGGGGAAATGAGCAGTTCTTC. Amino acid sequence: CSAWFKGRGNEQFF.

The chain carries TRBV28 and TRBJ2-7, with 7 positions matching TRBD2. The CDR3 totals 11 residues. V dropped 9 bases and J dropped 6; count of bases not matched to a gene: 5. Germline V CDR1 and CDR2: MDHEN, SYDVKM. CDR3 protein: CASGGGREQYF. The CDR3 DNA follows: TGTGCCAGTGGGGGGGGACGCGAGCAGTACTTC.

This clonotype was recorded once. CDR3 protein: CASSLGRVNYGYTF. CDR3 nucleotides: TGCGCCAGCAGCTTGGGCAGGGTGAACTATGGCTACACCTTC. The chain uses TRBV5-1 and TRBJ1-2; tentative D call: TRBD1 (5 bases). V shed 0 bases and J shed 2 bases, with 8 bases lying between them. Germline V CDR1 and CDR2: SGHRS, YFSETQ. CDR3 size: 14 residues.

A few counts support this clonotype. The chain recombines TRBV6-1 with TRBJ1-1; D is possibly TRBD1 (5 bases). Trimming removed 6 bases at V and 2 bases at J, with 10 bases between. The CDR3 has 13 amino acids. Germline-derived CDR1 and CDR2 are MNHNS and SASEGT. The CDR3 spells CASRETVNTEAFF. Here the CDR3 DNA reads TGTGCCAGCAGGGAGACAGTTAACACTGAAGCTTTCTTT.

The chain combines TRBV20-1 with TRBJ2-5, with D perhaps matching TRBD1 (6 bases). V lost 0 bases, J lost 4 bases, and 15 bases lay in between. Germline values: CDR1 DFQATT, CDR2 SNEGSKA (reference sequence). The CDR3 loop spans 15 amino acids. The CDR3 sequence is CSARDLQGWAETQYF. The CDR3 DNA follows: TGCAGTGCTAGAGACCTACAGGGCTGGGCAGAGACCCAGTACTTC.

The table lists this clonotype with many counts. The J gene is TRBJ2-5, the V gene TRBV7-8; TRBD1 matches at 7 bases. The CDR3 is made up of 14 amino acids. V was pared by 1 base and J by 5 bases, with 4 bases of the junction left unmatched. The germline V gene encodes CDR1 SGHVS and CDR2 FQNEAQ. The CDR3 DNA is TGTGCCAGCAGCTTAGTGACAGGGATGGAGACCCAGTACTTC. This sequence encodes CASSLVTGMETQYF.

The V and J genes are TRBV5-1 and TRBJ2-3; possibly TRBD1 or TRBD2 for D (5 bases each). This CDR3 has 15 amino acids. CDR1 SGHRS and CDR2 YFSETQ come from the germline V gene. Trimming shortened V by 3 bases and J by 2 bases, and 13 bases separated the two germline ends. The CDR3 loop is CASSSSAGTTDTQYF. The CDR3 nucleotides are TGCGCCAGCAGCTCATCCGCTGGGACCACAGATACGCAGTATTTT. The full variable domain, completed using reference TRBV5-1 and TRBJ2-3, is KAGVTQTPRYLIKTRGQQVTLSCSPISGHRSVSWYQQTPGQGLQFLFEYFSETQRNKGNFPGRFSGRQFSNSRSEMNVSTLELGDSALYLCASSSSAGTTDTQYFGPGTRLTVL.

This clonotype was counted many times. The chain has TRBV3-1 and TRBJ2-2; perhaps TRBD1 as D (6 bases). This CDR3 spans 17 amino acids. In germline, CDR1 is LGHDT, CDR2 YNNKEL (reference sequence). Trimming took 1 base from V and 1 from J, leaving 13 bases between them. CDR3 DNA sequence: TGTGCCAGCAGCCAAGGCCCGGGACAACAGAACACCGGGGAGCTGTTTTTT. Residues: CASSQGPGQQNTGELFF.

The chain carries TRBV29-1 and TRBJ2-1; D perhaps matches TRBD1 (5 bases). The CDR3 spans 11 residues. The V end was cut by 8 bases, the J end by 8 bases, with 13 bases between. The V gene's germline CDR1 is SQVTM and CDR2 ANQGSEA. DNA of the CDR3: TGCAGCTTACGGATGGGGCATGAGCAGTTCTTC. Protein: CSLRMGHEQFF.

Here the CDR3 reads CSASQAGVYEQYF. The CDR3 coding sequence is TGCAGTGCTTCCCAAGCGGGGGTCTACGAGCAGTACTTC. The V gene is TRBV20-1, the J gene TRBJ2-7; 8 bases map to TRBD2. Per germline, CDR1 DFQATT and CDR2 SNEGSKA (reference sequence). This CDR3 is 13 amino acids long. Trimming at V came to 5 bases and at J to 3 bases, leaving 6 bases not matched to a gene.

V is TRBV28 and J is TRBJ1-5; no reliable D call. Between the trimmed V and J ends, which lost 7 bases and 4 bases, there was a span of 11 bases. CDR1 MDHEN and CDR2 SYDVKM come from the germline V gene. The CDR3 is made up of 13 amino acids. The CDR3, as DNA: TGTGCCAGCACTCGCAGACGTAATCAGCCCCAGCATTTT. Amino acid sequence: CASTRRRNQPQHF.

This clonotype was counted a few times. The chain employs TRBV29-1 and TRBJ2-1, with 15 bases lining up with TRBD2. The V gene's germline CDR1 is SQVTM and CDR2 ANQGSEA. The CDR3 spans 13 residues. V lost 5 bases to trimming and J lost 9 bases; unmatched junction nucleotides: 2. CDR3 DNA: TGCAGCGTTTCGGGACTAGCGGGAGGTGAGCAGTTCTTC. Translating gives CSVSGLAGGEQFF.

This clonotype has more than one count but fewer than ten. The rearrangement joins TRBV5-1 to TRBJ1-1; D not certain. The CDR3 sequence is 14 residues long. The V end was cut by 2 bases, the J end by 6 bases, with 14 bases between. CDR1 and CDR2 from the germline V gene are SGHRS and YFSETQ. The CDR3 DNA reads TGCGCCAGCAGCTTTCTGGGTAGTGGCCCTGAAGCTTTCTTT. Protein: CASSFLGSGPEAFF.

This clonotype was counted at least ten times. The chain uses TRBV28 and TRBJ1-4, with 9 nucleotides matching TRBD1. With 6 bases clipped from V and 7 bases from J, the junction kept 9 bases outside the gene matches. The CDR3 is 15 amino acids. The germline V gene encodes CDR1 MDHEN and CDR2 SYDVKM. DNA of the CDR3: TGTGCCAGCAGAATCGGACAGGGGAGGGGTGAAAAACTGTTTTTT. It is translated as CASRIGQGRGEKLFF.

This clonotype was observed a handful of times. The CDR3 DNA reads TGCGCCAGCAGCTTGAATCCAGGAATGAACACTGAAGCTTTCTTT. Its translation: CASSLNPGMNTEAFF. The gene calls are TRBV5-1 and TRBJ1-1; D remains unclear. Germline V lookup: CDR1 SGHRS, CDR2 YFSETQ. The length of the CDR3 is 15 residues. With 1 base removed from V and 0 bases from J, the gap between germline ends came to 10 bases.

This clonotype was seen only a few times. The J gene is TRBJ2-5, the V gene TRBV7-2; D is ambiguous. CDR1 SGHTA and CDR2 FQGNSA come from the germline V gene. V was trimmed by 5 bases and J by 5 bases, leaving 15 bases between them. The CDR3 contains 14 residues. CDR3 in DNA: TGTGCCAGCAGCCCACACCCTTTTCGGGAGACCCAGTACTTC. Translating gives CASSPHPFRETQYF.

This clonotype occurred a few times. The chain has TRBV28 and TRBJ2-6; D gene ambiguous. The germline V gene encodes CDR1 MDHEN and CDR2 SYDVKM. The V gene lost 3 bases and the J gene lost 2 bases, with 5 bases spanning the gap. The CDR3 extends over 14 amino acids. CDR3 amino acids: CASSLLTGANVLTF. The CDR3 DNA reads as TGTGCCAGCAGTTTGCTGACTGGGGCCAACGTCCTGACTTTC.

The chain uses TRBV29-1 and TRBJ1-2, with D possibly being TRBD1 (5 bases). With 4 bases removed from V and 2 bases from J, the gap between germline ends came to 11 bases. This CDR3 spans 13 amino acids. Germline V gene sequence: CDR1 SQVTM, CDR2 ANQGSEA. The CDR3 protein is CSVGDSQNYGYTF. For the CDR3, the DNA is TGCAGCGTTGGAGACAGCCAAAACTATGGCTACACCTTC.

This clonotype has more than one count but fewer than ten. CDR3 DNA: TGTGCCAGCAGTTACAGGGGCCCCCCAACCTACGAGCAGTACTTC. This encodes CASSYRGPPTYEQYF. The chain employs TRBV28 and TRBJ2-7; TRBD1 matches 7 bases. The CDR3 has 15 residues. The J segment lost 2 bases and the V segment lost 4 bases, leaving 8 bases of the junction unmatched. Germline lookup yields CDR1 MDHEN and CDR2 SYDVKM. Variable domain in full (rest from reference TRBV28 and TRBJ2-7): DVKVTQSSRYLVKRTGEKVFLECVQDMDHENMFWYRQDPGLGLRLIYFSYDVKMKEKGDIPEGYSVSREKKERFSLILESASTNQTSMYLCASSYRGPPTYEQYFGPGTRLTVT.

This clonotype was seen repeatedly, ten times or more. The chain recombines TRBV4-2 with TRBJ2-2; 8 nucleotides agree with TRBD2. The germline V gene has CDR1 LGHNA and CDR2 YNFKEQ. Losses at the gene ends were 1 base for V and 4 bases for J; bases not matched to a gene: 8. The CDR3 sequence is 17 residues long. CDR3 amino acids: CASSQVVGRGSTGELFF. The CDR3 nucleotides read TGTGCCAGCAGCCAAGTTGTCGGGAGGGGTTCCACCGGGGAGCTGTTTTTT.

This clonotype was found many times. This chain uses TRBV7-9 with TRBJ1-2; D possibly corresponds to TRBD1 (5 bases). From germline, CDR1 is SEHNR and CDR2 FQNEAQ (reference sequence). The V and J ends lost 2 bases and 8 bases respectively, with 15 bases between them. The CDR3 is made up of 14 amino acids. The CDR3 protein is CASSLLQGERGYTF. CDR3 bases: TGTGCCAGCAGCTTACTCCAAGGGGAACGGGGCTACACCTTC.

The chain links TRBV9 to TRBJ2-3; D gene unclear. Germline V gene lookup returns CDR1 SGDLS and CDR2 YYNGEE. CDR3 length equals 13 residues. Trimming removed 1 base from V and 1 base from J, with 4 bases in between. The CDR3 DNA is TGTGCCAGCAGCGTACCAGGCACAGATACGCAGTATTTT. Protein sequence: CASSVPGTDTQYF.

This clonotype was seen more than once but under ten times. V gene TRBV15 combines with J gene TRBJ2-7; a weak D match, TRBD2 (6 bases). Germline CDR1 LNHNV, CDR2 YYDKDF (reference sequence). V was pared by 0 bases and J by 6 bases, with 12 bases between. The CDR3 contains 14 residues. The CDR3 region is CATSRDGLAREQYF. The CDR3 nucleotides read TGTGCCACCAGCAGAGATGGCCTAGCGCGCGAGCAGTACTTC.

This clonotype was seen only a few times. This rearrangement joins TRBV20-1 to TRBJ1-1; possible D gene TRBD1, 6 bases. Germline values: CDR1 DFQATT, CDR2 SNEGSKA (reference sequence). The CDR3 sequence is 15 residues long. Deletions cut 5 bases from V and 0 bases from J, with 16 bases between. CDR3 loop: CSARTGPRLNTEAFF. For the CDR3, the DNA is TGCAGTGCTCGCACAGGGCCGAGGTTGAACACTGAAGCTTTCTTT.

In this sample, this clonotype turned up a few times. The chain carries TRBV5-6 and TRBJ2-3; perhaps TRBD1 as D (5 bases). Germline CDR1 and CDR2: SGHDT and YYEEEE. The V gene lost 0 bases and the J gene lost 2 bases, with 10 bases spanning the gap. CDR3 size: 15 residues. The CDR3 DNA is TGTGCCAGCAGCTTGGGACAGATAATCACAGATACGCAGTATTTT. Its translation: CASSLGQIITDTQYF.